The T cell receptor beta chain described here comes from a study of T cell responses to AZD1222 COVID-19 vaccine. General observations from the study: Spike-specific TCR depth and breadth grew after two AZD1222 doses. Repertoire sampling happened only post peak T cell response. Females outnumbered males among donors, who were mostly white British; clonal diversity was possibly underestimated.

On this clone: Antigen unknown.

This CDR3 is 15 amino acids long. V dropped 6 bases and J dropped 1; count of bases not matched to a gene: 6. Germline CDR1 reads SGHTS; CDR2 reads YDEGEE. Only in-frame clones appear in the TCRdb table, and some are missing; sequencing was by immunoSEQ multiplex PCR. The table lists 100,000 or so clones, more than 85% of them singletons. V usage is TRBV5-8 and J usage is TRBJ1-1; 10 bases are a match to TRBD1. The sequencing here drew on peripheral blood, taken on day 0 of AZD1222 vaccination. This TCR derives from an adult in good health. CDR3 protein: CASTPGTGENTEAFF. DNA of the CDR3: TGTGCCAGCACCCCCGGGACAGGGGAGAACACTGAAGCTTTCTTT.